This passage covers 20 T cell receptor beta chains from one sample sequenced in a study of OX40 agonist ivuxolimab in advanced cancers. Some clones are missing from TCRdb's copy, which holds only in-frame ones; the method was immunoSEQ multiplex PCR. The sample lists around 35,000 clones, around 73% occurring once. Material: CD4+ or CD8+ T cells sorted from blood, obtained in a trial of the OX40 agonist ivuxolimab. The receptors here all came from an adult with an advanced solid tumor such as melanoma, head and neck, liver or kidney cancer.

CDR3 protein: CASRRGDGLAGELFF. In DNA, the CDR3 is TGTGCCAGCAGGAGGGGGGATGGGTTGGCCGGGGAGCTGTTTTTT. The chain links TRBV14 to TRBJ2-2, with D perhaps being TRBD1 or TRBD2 (6 bases each). The length of the CDR3 is 15 residues. In germline, CDR1 is SGHDN, CDR2 FVKESK. Trimming shortened V by 6 bases and J by 6 bases, and 17 bases separated the two germline ends.

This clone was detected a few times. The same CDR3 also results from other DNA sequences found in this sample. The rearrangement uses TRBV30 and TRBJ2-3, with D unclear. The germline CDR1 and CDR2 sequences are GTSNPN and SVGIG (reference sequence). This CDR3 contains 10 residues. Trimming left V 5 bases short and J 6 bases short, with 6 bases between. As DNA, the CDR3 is TGTGCCTGGGGGTTGGATACGCAGTATTTT. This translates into CAWGLDTQYF.

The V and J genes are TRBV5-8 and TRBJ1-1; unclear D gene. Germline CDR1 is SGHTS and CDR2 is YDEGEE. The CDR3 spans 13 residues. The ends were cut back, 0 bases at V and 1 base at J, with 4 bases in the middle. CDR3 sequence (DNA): TGTGCCAGCAGCTTGGAGAAGAACACTGAAGCTTTCTTT. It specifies CASSLEKNTEAFF.

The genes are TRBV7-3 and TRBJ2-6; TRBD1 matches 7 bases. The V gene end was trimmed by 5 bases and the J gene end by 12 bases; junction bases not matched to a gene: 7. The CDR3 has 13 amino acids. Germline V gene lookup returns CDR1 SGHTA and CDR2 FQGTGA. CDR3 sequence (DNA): TGTGCCAGCAGCCATCAGGGGGAAGCCGTCCTGACTTTC. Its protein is CASSHQGEAVLTF.

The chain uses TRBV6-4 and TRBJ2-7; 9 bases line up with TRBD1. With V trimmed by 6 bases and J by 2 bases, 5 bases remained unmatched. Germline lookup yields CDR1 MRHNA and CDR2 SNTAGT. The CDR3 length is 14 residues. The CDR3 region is CASSGTGLTYEQYF. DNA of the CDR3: TGTGCCAGCAGCGGGACAGGGCTGACCTACGAGCAGTACTTC.

The CDR3 nucleotides are TGTGCCAGCAGTGATTACACGGATCAGCCCCAGCATTTT. Its protein product is CASSDYTDQPQHF. J is TRBJ1-5 and V is TRBV6-1; no definite D call. Germline assignment: CDR1 MNHNS and CDR2 SASEGT. The V end lost 3 bases, the J end lost 5 bases, and 8 bases lay between the germline ends. The CDR3 is 13 residues long.

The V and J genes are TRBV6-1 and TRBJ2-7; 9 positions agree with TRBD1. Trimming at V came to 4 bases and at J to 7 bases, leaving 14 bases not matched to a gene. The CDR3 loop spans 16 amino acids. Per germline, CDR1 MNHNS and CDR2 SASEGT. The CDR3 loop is CASSVVRTGESGEQYF. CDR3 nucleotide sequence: TGTGCCAGCAGTGTAGTTCGGACAGGGGAAAGTGGGGAGCAGTACTTC.

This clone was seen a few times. CDR3 nucleotides: TGTGCCAGCAGTTACTCGCCTACGATACAAGAGACCCAGTACTTC. It yields the protein CASSYSPTIQETQYF. The rearrangement links TRBV6-5 to TRBJ2-5; D unclear. Germline CDR1 reads MNHEY; CDR2 reads SVGAGI. V lost 0 bases, J lost 2 bases, and 10 bases lay in between. The CDR3 extends over 15 amino acids.

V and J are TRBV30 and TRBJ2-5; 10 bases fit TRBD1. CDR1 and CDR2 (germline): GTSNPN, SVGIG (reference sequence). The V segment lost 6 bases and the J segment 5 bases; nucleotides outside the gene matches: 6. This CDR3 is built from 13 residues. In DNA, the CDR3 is TGTGCCTGCGACAGGGGGCGCCGGGAGACCCAGTACTTC. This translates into CACDRGRRETQYF.

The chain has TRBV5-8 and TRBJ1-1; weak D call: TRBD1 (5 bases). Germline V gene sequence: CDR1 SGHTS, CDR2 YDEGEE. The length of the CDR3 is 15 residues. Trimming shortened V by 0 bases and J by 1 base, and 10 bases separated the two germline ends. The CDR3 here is CASSLAFRANTEAFF. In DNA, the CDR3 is TGTGCCAGCAGCTTGGCTTTCAGGGCGAACACTGAAGCTTTCTTT.

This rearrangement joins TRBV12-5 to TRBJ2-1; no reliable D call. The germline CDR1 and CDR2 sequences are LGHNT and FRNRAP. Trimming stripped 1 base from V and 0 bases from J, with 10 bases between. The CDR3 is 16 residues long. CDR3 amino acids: CASGLGTSSSYNEQFF. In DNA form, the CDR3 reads TGTGCTAGTGGTTTGGGGACGTCGAGCTCCTACAATGAGCAGTTCTTC.

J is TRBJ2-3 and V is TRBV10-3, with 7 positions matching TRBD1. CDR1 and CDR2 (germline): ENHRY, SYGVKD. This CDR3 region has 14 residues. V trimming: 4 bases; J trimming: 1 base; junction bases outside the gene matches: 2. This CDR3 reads CAISGQGRTDTQYF. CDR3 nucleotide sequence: TGTGCCATCAGTGGACAGGGCCGCACAGATACGCAGTATTTT.

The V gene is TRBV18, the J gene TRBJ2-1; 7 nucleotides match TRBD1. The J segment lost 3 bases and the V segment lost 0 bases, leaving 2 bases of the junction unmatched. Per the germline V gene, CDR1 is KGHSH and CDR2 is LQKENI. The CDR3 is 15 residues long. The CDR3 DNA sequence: TGTGCCAGCTCACCACCCAACAGGGGCTACAATGAGCAGTTCTTC. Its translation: CASSPPNRGYNEQFF.

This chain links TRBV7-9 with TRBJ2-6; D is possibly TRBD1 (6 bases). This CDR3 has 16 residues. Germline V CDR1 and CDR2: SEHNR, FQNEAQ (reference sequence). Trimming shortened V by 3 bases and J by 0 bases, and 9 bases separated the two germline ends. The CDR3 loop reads CASSFKQGSGANVLTF. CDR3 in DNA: TGTGCCAGCAGCTTTAAACAGGGCTCTGGGGCCAACGTCCTGACTTTC.

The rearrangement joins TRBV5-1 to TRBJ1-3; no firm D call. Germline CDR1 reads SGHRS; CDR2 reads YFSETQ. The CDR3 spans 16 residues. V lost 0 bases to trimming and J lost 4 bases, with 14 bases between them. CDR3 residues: CASSLGTWISGNTIYF. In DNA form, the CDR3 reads TGCGCCAGCAGCTTGGGGACTTGGATATCAGGAAACACCATATATTTT.

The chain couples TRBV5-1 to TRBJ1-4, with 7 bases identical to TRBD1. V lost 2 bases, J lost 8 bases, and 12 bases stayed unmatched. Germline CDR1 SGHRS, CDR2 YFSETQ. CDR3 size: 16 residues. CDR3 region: CASSFGRGQEREKLFF. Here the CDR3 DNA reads TGCGCCAGCAGCTTCGGGAGGGGGCAAGAACGCGAAAAACTGTTTTTT.

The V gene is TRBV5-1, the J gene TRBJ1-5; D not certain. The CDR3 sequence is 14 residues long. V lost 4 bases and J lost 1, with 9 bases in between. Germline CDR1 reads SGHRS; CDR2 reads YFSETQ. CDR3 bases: TGCGCCAGCAGCGAAGGGTCGAGCAATCAGCCCCAGCATTTT. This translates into CASSEGSSNQPQHF. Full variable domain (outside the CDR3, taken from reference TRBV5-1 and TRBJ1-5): KAGVTQTPRYLIKTRGQQVTLSCSPISGHRSVSWYQQTPGQGLQFLFEYFSETQRNKGNFPGRFSGRQFSNSRSEMNVSTLELGDSALYLCASSEGSSNQPQHFGDGTRLSIL.

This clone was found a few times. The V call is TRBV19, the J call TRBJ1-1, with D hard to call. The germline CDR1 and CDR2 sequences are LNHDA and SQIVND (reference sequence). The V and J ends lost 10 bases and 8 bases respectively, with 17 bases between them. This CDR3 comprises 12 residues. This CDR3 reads CAIQAQLGEAFF. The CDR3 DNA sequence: TGTGCCATTCAGGCTCAATTGGGAGAAGCTTTCTTT.

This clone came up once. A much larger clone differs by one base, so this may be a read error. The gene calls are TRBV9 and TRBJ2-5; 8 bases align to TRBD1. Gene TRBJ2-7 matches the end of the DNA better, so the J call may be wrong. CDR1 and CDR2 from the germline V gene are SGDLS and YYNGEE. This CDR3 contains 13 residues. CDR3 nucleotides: TGTGCCAGCAGCCCACAGGGGGCCTACGAGCAGTACTTC. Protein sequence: CASSPQGAYEQYF.

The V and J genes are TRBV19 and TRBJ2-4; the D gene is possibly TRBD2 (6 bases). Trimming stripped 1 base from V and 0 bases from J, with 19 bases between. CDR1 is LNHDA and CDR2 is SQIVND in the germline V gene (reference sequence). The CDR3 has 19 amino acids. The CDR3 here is CASSIGVGRDLLAKNIQYF. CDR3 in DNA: TGTGCCAGTAGTATAGGGGTTGGGCGGGATTTACTAGCCAAAAACATTCAGTACTTC. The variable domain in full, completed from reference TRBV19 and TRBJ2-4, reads DGGITQSPKYLFRKEGQNVTLSCEQNLNHDAMYWYRQDPGQGLRLIYYSQIVNDFQKGDIAEGYSVSREKKESFPLTVTSAQKNPTAFYLCASSIGVGRDLLAKNIQYFGAGTRLSVL.